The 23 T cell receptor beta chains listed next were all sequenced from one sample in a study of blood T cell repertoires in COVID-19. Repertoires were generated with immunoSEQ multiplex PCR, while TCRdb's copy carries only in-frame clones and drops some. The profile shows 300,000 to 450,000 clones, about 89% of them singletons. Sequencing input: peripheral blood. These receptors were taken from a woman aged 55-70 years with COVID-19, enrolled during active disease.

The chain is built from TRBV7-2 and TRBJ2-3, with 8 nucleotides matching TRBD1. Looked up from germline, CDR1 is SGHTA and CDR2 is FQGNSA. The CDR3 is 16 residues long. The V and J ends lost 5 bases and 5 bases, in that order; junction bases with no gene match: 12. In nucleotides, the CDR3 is TGTGCCAGCAGCCTATCAGGACAGGGAAGTTTAGATACGCAGTATTTT. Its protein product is CASSLSGQGSLDTQYF.

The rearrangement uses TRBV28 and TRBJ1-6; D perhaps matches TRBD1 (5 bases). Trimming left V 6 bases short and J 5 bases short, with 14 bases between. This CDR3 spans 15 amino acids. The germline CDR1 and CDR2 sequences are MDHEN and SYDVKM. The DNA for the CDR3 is TGTGCCAGCAGCCACAGACAGACCAATAATTCACCCCTCCACTTT. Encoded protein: CASSHRQTNNSPLHF. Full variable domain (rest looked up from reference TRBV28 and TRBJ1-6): DVKVTQSSRYLVKRTGEKVFLECVQDMDHENMFWYRQDPGLGLRLIYFSYDVKMKEKGDIPEGYSVSREKKERFSLILESASTNQTSMYLCASSHRQTNNSPLHFGNGTRLTVT.

CDR3 in DNA: TGTGCCAGCAGCCCCCCGGCGGCAGGGGGCCGGGACACCATATATTTT. Its protein product is CASSPPAAGGRDTIYF. The chain links TRBV3-1 (or the pseudogene TRBV3-2) to TRBJ1-3; 8 bases agree with TRBD1. With V trimmed by 4 bases and J by 8 bases, 13 bases remained unmatched. CDR1 and CDR2 (germline): LGHDT, YNNKEL (reference sequence). The CDR3 sequence is 16 residues long.

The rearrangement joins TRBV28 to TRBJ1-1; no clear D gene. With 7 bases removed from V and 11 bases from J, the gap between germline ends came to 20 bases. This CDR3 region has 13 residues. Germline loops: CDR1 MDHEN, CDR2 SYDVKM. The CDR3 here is CASNTPEGLGAFF. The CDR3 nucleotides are TGTGCCAGCAATACCCCAGAGGGCCTCGGGGCTTTCTTT.

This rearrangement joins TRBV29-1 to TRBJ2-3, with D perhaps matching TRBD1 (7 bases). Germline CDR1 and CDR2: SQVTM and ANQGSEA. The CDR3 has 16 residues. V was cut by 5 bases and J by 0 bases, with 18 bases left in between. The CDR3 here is CSVLPRGVGSTDTQYF. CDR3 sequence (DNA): TGCAGCGTTCTACCCAGGGGGGTAGGGAGCACAGATACGCAGTATTTT.

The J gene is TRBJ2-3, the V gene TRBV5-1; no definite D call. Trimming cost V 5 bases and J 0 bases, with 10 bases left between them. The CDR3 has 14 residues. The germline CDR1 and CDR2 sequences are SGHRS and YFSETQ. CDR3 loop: CASRETASTDTQYF. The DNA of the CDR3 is TGCGCCAGCAGGGAAACAGCCAGCACAGATACGCAGTATTTT.

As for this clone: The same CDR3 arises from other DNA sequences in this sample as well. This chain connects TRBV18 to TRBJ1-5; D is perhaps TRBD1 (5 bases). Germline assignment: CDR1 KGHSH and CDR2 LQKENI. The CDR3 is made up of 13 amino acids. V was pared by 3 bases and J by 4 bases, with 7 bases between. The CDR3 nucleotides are TGTGCCAGCTCACCGACAGCTAATCAGCCCCAGCATTTT. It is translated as CASSPTANQPQHF.

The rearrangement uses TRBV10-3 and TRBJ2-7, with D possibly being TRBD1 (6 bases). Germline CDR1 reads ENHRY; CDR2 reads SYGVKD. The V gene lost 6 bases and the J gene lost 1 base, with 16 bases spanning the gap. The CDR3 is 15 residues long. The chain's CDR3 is CAIRDSNGQSYEQYF. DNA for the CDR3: TGTGCCATCAGGGACTCCAATGGACAGTCCTACGAGCAGTACTTC.

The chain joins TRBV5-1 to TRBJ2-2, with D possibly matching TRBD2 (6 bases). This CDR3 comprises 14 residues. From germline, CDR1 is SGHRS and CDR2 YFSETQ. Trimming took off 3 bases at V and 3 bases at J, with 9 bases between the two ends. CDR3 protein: CASSWGTYTGELFF. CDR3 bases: TGCGCCAGCAGCTGGGGGACTTACACCGGGGAGCTGTTTTTT. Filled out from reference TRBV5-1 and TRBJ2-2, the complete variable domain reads KAGVTQTPRYLIKTRGQQVTLSCSPISGHRSVSWYQQTPGQGLQFLFEYFSETQRNKGNFPGRFSGRQFSNSRSEMNVSTLELGDSALYLCASSWGTYTGELFFGEGSRLTVL.

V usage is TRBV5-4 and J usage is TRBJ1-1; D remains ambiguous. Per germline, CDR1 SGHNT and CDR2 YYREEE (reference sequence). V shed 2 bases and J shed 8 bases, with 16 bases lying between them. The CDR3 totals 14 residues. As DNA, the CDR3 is TGTGCCAGCAGCTTAGGCAGCACCCTCAGGGAAGCTTTCTTT. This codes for CASSLGSTLREAFF.

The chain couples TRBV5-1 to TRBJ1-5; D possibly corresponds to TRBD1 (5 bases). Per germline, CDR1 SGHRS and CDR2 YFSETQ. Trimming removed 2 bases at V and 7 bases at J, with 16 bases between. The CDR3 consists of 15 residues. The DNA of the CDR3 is TGCGCCAGCAGCTTTCAGGGAACCCCCGGGCAGCCCCAGCATTTT. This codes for CASSFQGTPGQPQHF.

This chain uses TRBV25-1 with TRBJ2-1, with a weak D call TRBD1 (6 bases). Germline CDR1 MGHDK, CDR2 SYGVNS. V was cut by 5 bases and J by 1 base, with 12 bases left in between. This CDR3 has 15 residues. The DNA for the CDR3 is TGTGCCAGCAGTTGGGTGAGGGGGTCCTACAATGAGCAGTTCTTC. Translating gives CASSWVRGSYNEQFF.

The CDR3 nucleotides read TGCGCCAGCAGCTTGGACAGGAACACCATATATTTT. Encoded protein: CASSLDRNTIYF. The J gene is TRBJ1-3, the V gene TRBV5-1, with a weak D call TRBD1 (5 bases). Trimming cost V 0 bases and J 7 bases, with 5 bases left between them. The CDR3 length is 12 residues. Germline CDR1 is SGHRS and CDR2 is YFSETQ.

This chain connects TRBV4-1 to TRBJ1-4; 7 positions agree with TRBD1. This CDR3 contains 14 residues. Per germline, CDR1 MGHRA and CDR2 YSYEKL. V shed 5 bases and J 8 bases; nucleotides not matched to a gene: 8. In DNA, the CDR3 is TGCGCCAGCAGCACGGGACAGCCCCAGGAAAAACTGTTTTTT. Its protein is CASSTGQPQEKLFF.

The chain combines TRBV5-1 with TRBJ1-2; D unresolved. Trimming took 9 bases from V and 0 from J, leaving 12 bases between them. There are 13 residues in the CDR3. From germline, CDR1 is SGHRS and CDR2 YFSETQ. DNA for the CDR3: TGCGCCACCTCCAACGAGCCTAACTATGGCTACACCTTC. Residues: CATSNEPNYGYTF. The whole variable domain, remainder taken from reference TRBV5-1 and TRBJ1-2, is KAGVTQTPRYLIKTRGQQVTLSCSPISGHRSVSWYQQTPGQGLQFLFEYFSETQRNKGNFPGRFSGRQFSNSRSEMNVSTLELGDSALYLCATSNEPNYGYTFGSGTRLTVV.

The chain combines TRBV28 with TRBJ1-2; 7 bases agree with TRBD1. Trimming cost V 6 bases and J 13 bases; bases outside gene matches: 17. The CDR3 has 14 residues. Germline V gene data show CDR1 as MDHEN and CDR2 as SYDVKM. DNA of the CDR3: TGTGCCAGCAGGACCCCGGGACAGAGTGCGAGGCTCACCTTC. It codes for CASRTPGQSARLTF.

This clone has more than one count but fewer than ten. The CDR3 protein is CASSLVEPEANYGYTF. In nucleotides, the CDR3 is TGCGCCAGCAGCTTGGTTGAGCCCGAGGCTAACTATGGCTACACCTTC. V is TRBV5-1 and J is TRBJ1-2, with D hard to call. CDR1 is SGHRS and CDR2 is YFSETQ in the germline V gene. Trimming stripped 0 bases from V and 0 bases from J, with 12 bases between. This CDR3 is built from 16 residues.

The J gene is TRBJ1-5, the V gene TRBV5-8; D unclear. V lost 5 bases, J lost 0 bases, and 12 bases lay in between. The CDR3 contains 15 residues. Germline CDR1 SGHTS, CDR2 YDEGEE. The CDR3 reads CASRRSIYSNQPQHF. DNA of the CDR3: TGTGCCAGCAGGCGGAGCATCTATAGCAATCAGCCCCAGCATTTT.

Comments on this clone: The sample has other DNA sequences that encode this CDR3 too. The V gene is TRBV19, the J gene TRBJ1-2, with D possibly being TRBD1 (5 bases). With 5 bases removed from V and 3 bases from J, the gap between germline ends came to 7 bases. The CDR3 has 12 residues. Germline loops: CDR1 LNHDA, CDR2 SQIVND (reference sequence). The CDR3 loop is CASSGGYYGYTF. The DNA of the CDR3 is TGTGCCAGTAGTGGGGGGTACTATGGCTACACCTTC.

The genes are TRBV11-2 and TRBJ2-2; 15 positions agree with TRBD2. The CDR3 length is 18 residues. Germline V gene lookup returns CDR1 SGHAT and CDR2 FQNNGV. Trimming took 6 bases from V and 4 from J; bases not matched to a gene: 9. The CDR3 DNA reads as TGTGCCAGCAGACCCGGACTAGCGGGGGGGCCAGGCACCGGGGAGCTGTTTTTT. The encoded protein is CASRPGLAGGPGTGELFF.

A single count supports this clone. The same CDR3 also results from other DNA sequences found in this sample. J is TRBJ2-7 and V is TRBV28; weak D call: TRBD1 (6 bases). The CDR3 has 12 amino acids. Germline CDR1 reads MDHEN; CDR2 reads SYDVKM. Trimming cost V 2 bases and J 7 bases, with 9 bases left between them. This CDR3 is CASSLRQGEQYF. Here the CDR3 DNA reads TGTGCCAGCAGTTTACGGCAGGGGGAGCAGTACTTC.

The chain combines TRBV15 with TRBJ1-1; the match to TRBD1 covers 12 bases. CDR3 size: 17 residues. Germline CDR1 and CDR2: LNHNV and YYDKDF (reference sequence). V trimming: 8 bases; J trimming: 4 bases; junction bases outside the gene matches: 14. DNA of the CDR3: TGTGCCACCCAACCAATGGGACAGGGGGCCTGGGGCACTGAAGCTTTCTTT. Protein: CATQPMGQGAWGTEAFF.

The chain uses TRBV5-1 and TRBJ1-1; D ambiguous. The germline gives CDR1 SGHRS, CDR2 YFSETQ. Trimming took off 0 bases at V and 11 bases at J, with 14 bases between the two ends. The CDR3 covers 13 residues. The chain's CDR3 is CASSLGGRGVAFF. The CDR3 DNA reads TGCGCCAGCAGCTTGGGAGGTCGGGGAGTGGCTTTCTTT.